This is a list of T cell receptor beta chains from one sample in a study of T cell repertoires in aging, cancer and after chemotherapy. Each CDR3 protein gets one entry after TCRdb re-called the multiplex PCR reads with MiXCR. Of fewer than 9,000 distinct CDR3 sequences listed, about 29% are singletons. Material: blood. The receptor set was obtained from a human donor in good health. Both conserved end residues are trimmed from each CDR3.

v_call | cdr3_aa
TRBV10-1 | ASSDSGVVSTDTQY
TRBV7-2 | ASSRQSSYNSPLH
TRBV6-5 | ASRAGGRAGELF
TRBV5-1 | ASSLTLIRAGANVLT
TRBV30 | AWSRVQEGTGELF
TRBV19 | ASSIGAGTNEKLF
TRBV10-3 | AISRQGALPETQY
TRBV19 | ASSRDYRDEQF
TRBV14 | ASSSTGLGYGYT
TRBV10-3 | AISGASLGTDTQY
TRBV18 | ASSPFFQVPSYEQY
TRBV28 | ASGGAANTGELF
TRBV27 | ASSYYLQGADSPLH
TRBV20-1 | SAREYNERF
TRBV12-3/TRBV12-4 | ASSLASGGAETQY
TRBV19 | ASSTLLNGQRNTEAF
TRBV6-2/TRBV6-3 | ASSDRERLRTEAF
TRBV6-5 | ASGDRGPQDGYT
TRBV5-4 | ASSLEDRVGSLLH
TRBV6-1 | ASSDPWATDTQY
TRBV6-5 | ARRDREVRPPQH
TRBV15 | ATSRATGGAGSSYNSPLH
TRBV18 | ASSPGQERETQY
TRBV12-3/TRBV12-4 | ASSPTIGASANYGYT
TRBV24-1 | ATASQETQY
TRBV10-3 | AISESRDIYGYT
TRBV5-4 | ASRPPQGYEQF
TRBV6-6 | ARSYDVTSNYGYT
TRBV6-5 | ASSRTSGGPQETQY
TRBV10-1 | ASRPDTIGNTIY
TRBV6-5 | ASSYSSLLGNEQF
TRBV6-5 | AVARTENYEQY
TRBV5-1 | ASSLALAGNTGELF
TRBV19 | ASSFRNTGELF
TRBV28 | ASSFYTMNTEAF
TRBV14 | ASSQVETGPQH
TRBV4-3 | ASSREGAGTGDEQY
TRBV6-1 | ASSEWRDSNSPLH
TRBV7-6 | ASSFLRDRGSGELF
TRBV24-1 | ATSEPEGAQKEVNNEQF
TRBV7-2 | ASSLRGGTDTQY
TRBV30 | AWRVDEKLF
TRBV6-1 | ASSVGTWEDTQY
TRBV30 | AWSVGGGGQMNSPLH
TRBV19 | ASSADGRAYEQY
TRBV6-1 | ASSELTGRAVGIQY